These T cell receptor beta chains were read from a single sample in a study of cytomegalovirus exposure and HLA in healthy donors. Some clones are missing from TCRdb's copy, which holds only in-frame ones; the method was immunoSEQ multiplex PCR. The table lists approximately 100,000 clones, about four fifths of them singletons. Specimen: PBMCs. These receptors all stem from a man aged 50 or older in good health and CMV-seronegative. Each CDR3 is given with its conserved first and last residue. Fields, in order: clone size, V gene, D gene, J gene, CDR3 DNA, CDR3 protein. A D gene is named only where the DNA matches it firmly. Where a row states a size, it is once, few, many or the class of an expanded clone; other rows omit it.

-	TRBV18	-	TRBJ1-1	TGTGCCAGCTCACCTGTTCAGGGAAGCACTGAAGCTTTCTTT	CASSPVQGSTEAFF
-	TRBV19	-	TRBJ1-3	TGTGCCACCGGCGGTCCCATAGGCAGAGGAAACACCATATATTTT	CATGGPIGRGNTIYF
-	TRBV28	-	TRBJ1-4	TGTGCCAGCACCAATGGGGCCTCGGACGGTGAAAAACTGTTTTTT	CASTNGASDGEKLFF
-	TRBV5-1	TRBD2	TRBJ2-5	TGCGCCAGCAGTTTCCGGGGAGGGTTCGAGACCCAGTACTTC	CASSFRGGFETQYF
-	TRBV6-5	TRBD1	TRBJ2-7	TGTGCCAGCAGTTACCGGGGACAGGCCGAAGCTGACGAGCAGTACTTC	CASSYRGQAEADEQYF
-	TRBV11-2	TRBD1	TRBJ2-2	TGTGCCAGCAGGAAGCCGGGACAGGGGAGCACCGGGGAGCTGTTTTTT	CASRKPGQGSTGELFF
-	TRBV5-1	TRBD2	TRBJ2-7	TGCGCCAGCAGTACGGGACTAGCGGGGAAAACCATCTCCTACGAGCAGTACTTC	CASSTGLAGKTISYEQYF
once	TRBV19	-	TRBJ1-5	TGTGCCAGTACCCCCTGGGGGGGGCATCAGCCCCAGCATTTT	CASTPWGGHQPQHF
-	TRBV5-4	TRBD2	TRBJ2-1	TGTGCCAGCAGCTTGGAGGTAGCGGGGAGGTCCTACAATGAGCAGTTCTTC	CASSLEVAGRSYNEQFF
-	TRBV7-9	-	TRBJ1-6	TGTGCCAGCAGCCTTCCAAACTCGGGATCACCCCTCCACTTT	CASSLPNSGSPLHF
-	TRBV7-9	TRBD1	TRBJ1-3	TGTGCCAGCAGCTTAGGACAGGGAGCCACCATATATTTT	CASSLGQGATIYF
-	TRBV4-2	TRBD2	TRBJ2-5	TGTGCCAGCAGCCAAGCCCCTAGCGGGGTGCAAGAGACCCAGTACTTC	CASSQAPSGVQETQYF
-	TRBV10-1	TRBD1	TRBJ1-1	TGCGCCAGCAGCCTAAACAGGGGAACTGAAGCTTTCTTT	CASSLNRGTEAFF
-	TRBV6-1	-	TRBJ2-2	TGTGCCAGCAGGGAACCTCGGGGAGGCGGGCTGTTTTTT	CASREPRGGGLFF
-	TRBV4-2	TRBD2	TRBJ2-3	TGTGCCAGCAGCCAAGACTTTGACGCGGGGGGGAAGACGCAGTATTTT	CASSQDFDAGGKTQYF
-	TRBV12-5	-	TRBJ2-1	TGTGCTAGTGGTTTGGGGGCCGTCAATGAGCAGTTCTTC	CASGLGAVNEQFF
-	TRBV7-6	-	TRBJ2-3	TGTGCCAGCAGCTTTCGACAGGCAGATACGCAGTATTTT	CASSFRQADTQYF
few	TRBV6-5	-	TRBJ2-2	TGTGCCAGCAGTCCCAGTTGGACCGGGGAGCTGTTTTTT	CASSPSWTGELFF
few	TRBV18	TRBD1	TRBJ1-2	TGTGCCAGCTCACCCGGGAACAGGGGACGAGGCTACACCTTC	CASSPGNRGRGYTF
-	TRBV7-2	-	TRBJ1-5	TGTGCCAGCAGCTTAGTTCGGAGTGCCGGGATAGGTCAGCCCCAGCATTTT	CASSLVRSAGIGQPQHF
-	TRBV7-2	-	TRBJ1-1	TGTGCCAGCAGCTTAAGCCCGGGGGGAGCTTTCTTT	CASSLSPGGAFF
-	TRBV19	-	TRBJ1-1	TGTGCCAGTAGTCCGAAGCGGCGAGGAGCTTTCTTT	CASSPKRRGAFF
-	TRBV2	TRBD1	TRBJ1-4	TGTGCCAGCAGACCGGGACAGGGGGCCTCCACTAATGAAAAACTGTTTTTT	CASRPGQGASTNEKLFF
-	TRBV7-2	-	TRBJ2-3	TGTGCCAGCAGCTTATTGGCGGTTACGAGAGATACGCAGTATTTT	CASSLLAVTRDTQYF
-	TRBV5-1	-	TRBJ2-2	TGCGCCAGCAGCTTGGATCCAGGGACCGGGGAGCTGTTTTTT	CASSLDPGTGELFF
-	TRBV18	-	TRBJ1-2	TGTGCCAGCTCACCGGCGGGACCGGAGATCTATGGCTACACCTTC	CASSPAGPEIYGYTF
-	TRBV29-1	-	TRBJ1-1	TGCAGCGTTGATTTAGGGGTACGGACTGAAGCTTTCTTT	CSVDLGVRTEAFF
-	TRBV6-6	-	TRBJ1-1	TGTGCCAGCAGCCAGGATCTAAACACTGAAGCTTTCTTT	CASSQDLNTEAFF
-	TRBV5-4	TRBD2	TRBJ2-1	TGTGCCAGCAGCCGGCCGGGACTAGCTCTCAATGAGCAGTTCTTC	CASSRPGLALNEQFF
-	TRBV19	TRBD1	TRBJ2-5	TGTGCCAGTGGGACAGGTACCGGGTCCCAGTACTTC	CASGTGTGSQYF
-	TRBV11-2	-	TRBJ2-1	TGTGCCAGCAGCTTAATTAACCAGGCTTACAATGAGCAGTTCTTC	CASSLINQAYNEQFF
-	TRBV6-5	-	TRBJ2-2	TGTGCCAGCAGGGGACACTCAACCGGGGAGCTGTTTTTT	CASRGHSTGELFF
once	TRBV7-2	-	TRBJ2-3	TGTGCCAGCAGCTTTGTGAGTACGCGCACAGATACGCAGTATTTT	CASSFVSTRTDTQYF
-	TRBV12-5	TRBD1	TRBJ2-7	TGTGCTAGTGGTTCGGATTGGACAGGGAAAAGCGAGCAGTACTTC	CASGSDWTGKSEQYF
-	TRBV14	-	TRBJ1-4	TGTGCCAGCAGCCAATTCATTGAAAAACTGTTTTTT	CASSQFIEKLFF
-	TRBV29-1	TRBD2	TRBJ2-5	TGCAGCGTCCAGACTAGCGGGGGGATCTATACCCAAGAGACCCAGTACTTC	CSVQTSGGIYTQETQYF
-	TRBV11-2	-	TRBJ2-5	TGTGCCAGCAGCTTCGGGAGTCAAGAGACCCAGTACTTC	CASSFGSQETQYF
-	TRBV11-1	-	TRBJ1-2	TGTGCCAGCAGCTTAGAGCGCGGGTTTAACTATGGCTACACCTTC	CASSLERGFNYGYTF
-	TRBV7-2	TRBD2	TRBJ2-3	TGTGCCAGCAGCTCTGGCGGGACTAGCGGGGGCACAGATACGCAGTATTTT	CASSSGGTSGGTDTQYF
-	TRBV6-5	TRBD1	TRBJ1-2	TGTGCCAGCAGGAGGACAGGGAACCACTATGGCTACACCTTC	CASRRTGNHYGYTF
once	TRBV6-5	-	TRBJ1-2	TGTGCCAGCAGCGAGGAGGCCGGACCATATGGCTACACCTTC	CASSEEAGPYGYTF
-	TRBV5-1	TRBD1	TRBJ2-2	TGCGCCAGCAGCGCCGGGACAGGGGAGGGGGAGCTGTTTTTT	CASSAGTGEGELFF
-	TRBV7-7	TRBD2	TRBJ2-1	TGTGCTAGCAGCCCGAAGACGGGGGGGAATGGGCAGTTCTTC	CASSPKTGGNGQFF
-	TRBV15	-	TRBJ2-1	TGTGCCACCAGCAGAGAAGCGACTTGGCAGTTCTTC	CATSREATWQFF
once	TRBV7-9	-	TRBJ2-2	TGTGCCAGCAGCTTATACACCGTTCGGGGAACCGGGGAGCTGTTTTTT	CASSLYTVRGTGELFF
-	TRBV4-1	-	TRBJ1-4	TGCGCCAGCAGGGAGTATGAAAAACTGTTTTTT	CASREYEKLFF
-	TRBV4-1	-	TRBJ2-5	TGCGCCAGCAGCCAAGATGGGAAGAGGGAAGAGACCCAGTACTTC	CASSQDGKREETQYF